These T cell receptor beta chains were read from a single sample in a study of T cells after yellow fever vaccination. TCRdb reprocessed the 5' RACE reads via MiXCR and lists one record per CDR3 protein. The table has some 300,000 distinct CDR3 sequences, around 9.3% seen once. The input for sequencing was CD4+ T cells sorted from PBMCs, taken 5 days after the yellow fever booster vaccination. All receptors derive from a man between 18 and 29 years old who received the YFV17D yellow fever vaccine. Both conserved end residues are part of each CDR3. Fields, in order: CDR3 DNA, CDR3 protein, J gene, clone size, V gene, D gene. A D gene is named only where the DNA matches it firmly. Rows give clone size only sometimes, using once, few, many, or a class for an expanded clone.

CDR3nt: TGTGCCAGCAGCGTAGCGGCGGGTATACAAGAGACCCAGTACTTC; CDR3aa: CASSVAAGIQETQYF; j_gene: TRBJ2-5; abundance: -; v_gene: TRBV9; d_gene: -
CDR3nt: TGTGCCAGTAGTATCGGGGCGGCAGAGACCCAGTACTTC; CDR3aa: CASSIGAAETQYF; j_gene: TRBJ2-5; abundance: -; v_gene: TRBV19; d_gene: -
CDR3nt: TGTGCCAGTAGTATCGGCCTGGGCAGAGGCTACACCTTC; CDR3aa: CASSIGLGRGYTF; j_gene: TRBJ1-2; abundance: -; v_gene: TRBV19; d_gene: -
CDR3nt: TGTGCCAGCAGTTCCAAAGGGACTAGCACGTACGAGCAGTACTTC; CDR3aa: CASSSKGTSTYEQYF; j_gene: TRBJ2-7; abundance: few; v_gene: TRBV6-6; d_gene: TRBD2
CDR3nt: TGTGCCAGCAGTCCCTACAGTGGGGCTGAGGAGACCCAGTACTTC; CDR3aa: CASSPYSGAEETQYF; j_gene: TRBJ2-5; abundance: -; v_gene: TRBV6-2/TRBV6-3; d_gene: -
CDR3nt: TGTGCCAGCAGTTACTCGAGGTACCAGCGCGGTGGCTACACCTTC; CDR3aa: CASSYSRYQRGGYTF; j_gene: TRBJ1-2; abundance: few; v_gene: TRBV6-2/TRBV6-3; d_gene: -
CDR3nt: TGTGCCAGCAGTTACACCGTGAATCAGCCCCAGCATTTT; CDR3aa: CASSYTVNQPQHF; j_gene: TRBJ1-5; abundance: -; v_gene: TRBV6-6; d_gene: -
CDR3nt: TGTGCCAGCAGCCCCCGCGGAGGGAACGGTGAGCAGTTCTTC; CDR3aa: CASSPRGGNGEQFF; j_gene: TRBJ2-1; abundance: few; v_gene: TRBV7-2; d_gene: -
CDR3nt: TGCAGTGCTAGGGGATCCAAAAACATTCAGTACTTC; CDR3aa: CSARGSKNIQYF; j_gene: TRBJ2-4; abundance: few; v_gene: TRBV20-1; d_gene: -
CDR3nt: TGCAGCGTGGGACATCACACGGAAGACACTGAAGCTTTCTTT; CDR3aa: CSVGHHTEDTEAFF; j_gene: TRBJ1-1; abundance: many; v_gene: TRBV29-1; d_gene: -
CDR3nt: TGTGCCAGCTCACCTACGGGGACAAAGACCTTTAACTATGGCTACACCTTC; CDR3aa: CASSPTGTKTFNYGYTF; j_gene: TRBJ1-2; abundance: -; v_gene: TRBV18; d_gene: -
CDR3nt: TGTGCCATCAGTGACCCGGTAGCGGGGGTAGTAGATACGCAGTATTTT; CDR3aa: CAISDPVAGVVDTQYF; j_gene: TRBJ2-3; abundance: few; v_gene: TRBV10-3; d_gene: TRBD2
CDR3nt: TGTGCCAGCAGCCCTGGACAGGGGAGTAAGCAGTACTTC; CDR3aa: CASSPGQGSKQYF; j_gene: TRBJ2-7; abundance: many; v_gene: TRBV7-3; d_gene: TRBD1
CDR3nt: TGTGCCAGCAGCTTAGCCCGCGGACAGGGAGGAGAGACCCAGTACTTC; CDR3aa: CASSLARGQGGETQYF; j_gene: TRBJ2-5; abundance: -; v_gene: TRBV7-9; d_gene: TRBD1
CDR3nt: TGCGCCAGCAGCATCCGTTCGGAGAACACCGGGGAGCTGTTTTTT; CDR3aa: CASSIRSENTGELFF; j_gene: TRBJ2-2; abundance: -; v_gene: TRBV4-1; d_gene: -
CDR3nt: TGTGCCAGCAGTTTAGCCAGGGCCGAGCAGTACTTC; CDR3aa: CASSLARAEQYF; j_gene: TRBJ2-7; abundance: -; v_gene: TRBV12-3/TRBV12-4; d_gene: -
CDR3nt: TGCGCCAGCAGCCCCTCCTTGAACGAGCAGTACTTC; CDR3aa: CASSPSLNEQYF; j_gene: TRBJ2-7; abundance: many; v_gene: TRBV10-2; d_gene: -
CDR3nt: TGTGCCATCAGTCCGGGACAGAGAGCTAATGAGCAGTTCTTC; CDR3aa: CAISPGQRANEQFF; j_gene: TRBJ2-1; abundance: few; v_gene: TRBV10-3; d_gene: TRBD1
CDR3nt: TGTGCCAGCAGCCAAGTTTTGAGGGGGTCCTACGAGCAGTACTTC; CDR3aa: CASSQVLRGSYEQYF; j_gene: TRBJ2-7; abundance: few; v_gene: TRBV3-1; d_gene: -
CDR3nt: TGTGCCAGCAGTTGGGACAGGGATTTGCAGCCCCAGCATTTT; CDR3aa: CASSWDRDLQPQHF; j_gene: TRBJ1-5; abundance: -; v_gene: TRBV12-3/TRBV12-4; d_gene: TRBD1
CDR3nt: TGTGCCAGCAGTAGCTTTAAGGGGAGCTCATACAATGAGCAGTTCTTC; CDR3aa: CASSSFKGSSYNEQFF; j_gene: TRBJ2-1; abundance: few; v_gene: TRBV6-5; d_gene: -
CDR3nt: TGTGCCAGCAGCCAATTCGGAGCGGCTCTTTCCTATGATGAGCAGTTCTTC; CDR3aa: CASSQFGAALSYDEQFF; j_gene: TRBJ2-1; abundance: -; v_gene: TRBV14; d_gene: -